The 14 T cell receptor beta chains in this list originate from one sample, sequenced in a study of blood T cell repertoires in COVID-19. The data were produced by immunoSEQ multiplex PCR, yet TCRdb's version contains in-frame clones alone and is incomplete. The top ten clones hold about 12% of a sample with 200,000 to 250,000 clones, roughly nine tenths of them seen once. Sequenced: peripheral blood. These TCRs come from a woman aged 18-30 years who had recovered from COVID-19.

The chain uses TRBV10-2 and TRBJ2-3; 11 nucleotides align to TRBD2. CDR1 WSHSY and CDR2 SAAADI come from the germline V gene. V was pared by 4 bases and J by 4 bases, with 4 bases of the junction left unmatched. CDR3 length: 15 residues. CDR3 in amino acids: CASSGIAGGPDTQYF. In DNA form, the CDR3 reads TGCGCCAGCAGTGGAATAGCGGGAGGGCCAGATACGCAGTATTTT.

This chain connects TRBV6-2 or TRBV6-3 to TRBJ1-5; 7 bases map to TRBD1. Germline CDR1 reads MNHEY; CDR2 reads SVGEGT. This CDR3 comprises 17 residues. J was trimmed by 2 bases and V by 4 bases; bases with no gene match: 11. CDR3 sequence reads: CASSFLGTAPGNQPQHF. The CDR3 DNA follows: TGTGCCAGCAGTTTTCTGGGGACAGCTCCAGGCAATCAGCCCCAGCATTTT.

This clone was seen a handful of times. CDR3 region: CASSESGGAYEQYF. In nucleotides, the CDR3 is TGCGCCAGCAGTGAGTCTGGGGGGGCCTACGAGCAGTACTTC. The J gene is TRBJ2-7, the V gene TRBV10-1; TRBD2 matches at 7 bases. Germline values: CDR1 WNHNN, CDR2 SYGVQD (reference sequence). The CDR3 is 14 residues long. The junction had 1 base not matched to a gene; V was cut back by 0 bases and J by 2 bases.

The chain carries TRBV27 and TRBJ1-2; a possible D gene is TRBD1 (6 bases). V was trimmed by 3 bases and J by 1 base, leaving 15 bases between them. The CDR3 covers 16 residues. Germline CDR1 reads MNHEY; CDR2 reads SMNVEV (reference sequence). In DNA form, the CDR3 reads TGTGCCAGCAGTTTTACACAGGGCTTAAATAACTATGGCTACACCTTC. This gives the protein CASSFTQGLNNYGYTF.

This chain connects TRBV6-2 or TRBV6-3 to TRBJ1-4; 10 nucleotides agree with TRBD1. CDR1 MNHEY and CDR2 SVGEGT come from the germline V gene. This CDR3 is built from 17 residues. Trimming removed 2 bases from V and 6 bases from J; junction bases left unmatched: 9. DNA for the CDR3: TGTGCCAGCAGTTACGTTCCCACCGGGACAGGGGATGAAAAACTGTTTTTT. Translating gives CASSYVPTGTGDEKLFF.

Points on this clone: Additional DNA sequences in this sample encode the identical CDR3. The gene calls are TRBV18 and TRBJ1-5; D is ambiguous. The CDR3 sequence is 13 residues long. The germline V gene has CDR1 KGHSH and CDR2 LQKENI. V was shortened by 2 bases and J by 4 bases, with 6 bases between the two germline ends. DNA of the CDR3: TGTGCCAGCTCACCAACTGTGAATCAGCCCCAGCATTTT. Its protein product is CASSPTVNQPQHF. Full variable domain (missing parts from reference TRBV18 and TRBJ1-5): NAGVMQNPRHLVRRRGQEARLRCSPMKGHSHVYWYRQLPEEGLKFMVYLQKENIIDESGMPKERFSAEFPKEGPSILRIQQVVRGDSAAYFCASSPTVNQPQHFGDGTRLSIL.

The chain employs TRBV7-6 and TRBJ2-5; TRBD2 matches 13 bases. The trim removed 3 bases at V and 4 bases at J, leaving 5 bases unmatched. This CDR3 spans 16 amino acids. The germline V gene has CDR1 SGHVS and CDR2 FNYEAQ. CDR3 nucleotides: TGTGCCAGCAGCTTGGGACTAGCGGGATTTGGAGAGACCCAGTACTTC. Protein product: CASSLGLAGFGETQYF.

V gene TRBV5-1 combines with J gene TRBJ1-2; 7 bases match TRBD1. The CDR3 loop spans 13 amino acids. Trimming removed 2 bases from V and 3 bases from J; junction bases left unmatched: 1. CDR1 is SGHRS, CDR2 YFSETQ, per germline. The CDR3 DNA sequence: TGCGCCAGCAGCTTAACAGGGGACTATGGCTACACCTTC. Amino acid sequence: CASSLTGDYGYTF.

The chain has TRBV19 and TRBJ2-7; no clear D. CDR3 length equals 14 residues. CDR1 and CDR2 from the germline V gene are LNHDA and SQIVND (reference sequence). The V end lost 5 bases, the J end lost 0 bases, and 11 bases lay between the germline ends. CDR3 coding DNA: TGTGCCAGTAGTCTGGTACTCTTCTCCTACGAGCAGTACTTC. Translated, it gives CASSLVLFSYEQYF.

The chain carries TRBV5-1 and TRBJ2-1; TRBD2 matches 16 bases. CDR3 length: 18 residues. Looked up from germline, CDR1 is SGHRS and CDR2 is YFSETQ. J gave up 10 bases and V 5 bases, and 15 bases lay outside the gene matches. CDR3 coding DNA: TGCGCCAGCAGGTCGGGACTAGCGGGAGGGCCACCTACGTGGGAGCAGTTCTTC. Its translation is CASRSGLAGGPPTWEQFF.

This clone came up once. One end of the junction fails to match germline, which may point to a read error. CDR3: CASSADQLGGLFF. CDR3 nucleotides: TGTGCCAGCAGCGCAGATCAGCTCGGGGGGCTGTTTTTT. The J gene is TRBJ2-2, the V gene TRBV12-3 or TRBV12-4; maybe TRBD2 (6 bases). There are 13 residues in the CDR3.

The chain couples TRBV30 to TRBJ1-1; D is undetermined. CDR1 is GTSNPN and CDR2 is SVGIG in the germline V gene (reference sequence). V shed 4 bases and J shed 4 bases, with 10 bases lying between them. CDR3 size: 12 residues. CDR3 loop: CAWKMSGTEAFF. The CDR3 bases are TGTGCCTGGAAGATGAGTGGCACTGAAGCTTTCTTT.

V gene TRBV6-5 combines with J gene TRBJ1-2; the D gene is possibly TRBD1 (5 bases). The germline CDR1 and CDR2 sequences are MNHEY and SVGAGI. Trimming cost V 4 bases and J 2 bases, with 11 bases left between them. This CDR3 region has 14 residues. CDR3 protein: CASSSPRTNYGYTF. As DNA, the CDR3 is TGTGCCAGCAGTTCCCCCCGGACAAACTATGGCTACACCTTC.

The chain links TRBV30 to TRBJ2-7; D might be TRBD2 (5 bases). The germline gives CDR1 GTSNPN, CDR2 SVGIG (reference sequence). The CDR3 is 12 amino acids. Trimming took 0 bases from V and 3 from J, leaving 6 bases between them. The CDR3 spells CAWSVTSYEQYF. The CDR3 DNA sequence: TGTGCCTGGAGTGTCACTAGCTACGAGCAGTACTTC.